Listed below are T cell receptor beta chains from one sample, sequenced in a study of OX40 agonist ivuxolimab in advanced cancers. The protocol was immunoSEQ multiplex PCR, while the TCRdb copy is restricted to in-frame clones and leaves out a portion. The sample has 50,000 to 60,000 clones; approximately 83% are singletons. The sequencing used CD4+ or CD8+ T cells sorted from blood, collected in a trial of the OX40 agonist ivuxolimab. The receptors were gathered from an adult with an advanced solid tumor such as melanoma, head and neck, liver or kidney cancer. The CDR3 runs from the conserved cysteine through the conserved F or W. Only part of the rows carry a size: once, few, many, or a class if the clone is expanded.

-,TRBV2,CASSGESNYGYTF
-,TRBV2,CASSESPGGYEQYF
few,TRBV7-9,CASSPLAVDGYTF
once,TRBV7-8,CASSLWTGVVDEQFF
-,TRBV5-6,CASSLGYGFYEQYF
-,TRBV6-5,CASSYSRGRSPLHF
-,TRBV30,CAWSVTGYSNQPQHF
-,TRBV28,CASSLSPAGDNTEAFF
-,TRBV9,CASSDQGLASRNEQFF
once,TRBV6-1,CASSEVRQGAGGYTF
-,TRBV2,CASRGTEGTEAFF
-,TRBV2,CASSDGRGADTQYF
-,TRBV7-6,CASSRDRVTNTGELFF
-,TRBV7-2,CASRRRGVLSTDTQYF
-,TRBV9,CASSVGPGDGETQYF
-,TRBV4-1,CASSQDVGAPYGYTF
-,TRBV5-6,CASSWTGGYSDTEAFF
-,TRBV10-1,CASSGDRVAEAFF
-,TRBV28,CASSSGQINEKLFF
few,TRBV30,CAWSVGGEQYF
-,TRBV2,CASSVGTEADTQYF
few,TRBV10-2,CASSESRGQPQHF
-,TRBV10-1,CASSESLGGNEQFF
once,TRBV28,CASSGTRGNQPQHF
-,TRBV5-6,CASSLDGSGNTIYF
-,TRBV29-1,CSALKATNEKLFF
-,TRBV19,CASSIATGRGETQYF
-,TRBV4-2,CASSHRQAAAETQYF
once,TRBV2,CASRGLEHTGANVLTF
-,TRBV5-6,CASSVQQGVKTQYF
-,TRBV19,CASSGTTNEKLFF